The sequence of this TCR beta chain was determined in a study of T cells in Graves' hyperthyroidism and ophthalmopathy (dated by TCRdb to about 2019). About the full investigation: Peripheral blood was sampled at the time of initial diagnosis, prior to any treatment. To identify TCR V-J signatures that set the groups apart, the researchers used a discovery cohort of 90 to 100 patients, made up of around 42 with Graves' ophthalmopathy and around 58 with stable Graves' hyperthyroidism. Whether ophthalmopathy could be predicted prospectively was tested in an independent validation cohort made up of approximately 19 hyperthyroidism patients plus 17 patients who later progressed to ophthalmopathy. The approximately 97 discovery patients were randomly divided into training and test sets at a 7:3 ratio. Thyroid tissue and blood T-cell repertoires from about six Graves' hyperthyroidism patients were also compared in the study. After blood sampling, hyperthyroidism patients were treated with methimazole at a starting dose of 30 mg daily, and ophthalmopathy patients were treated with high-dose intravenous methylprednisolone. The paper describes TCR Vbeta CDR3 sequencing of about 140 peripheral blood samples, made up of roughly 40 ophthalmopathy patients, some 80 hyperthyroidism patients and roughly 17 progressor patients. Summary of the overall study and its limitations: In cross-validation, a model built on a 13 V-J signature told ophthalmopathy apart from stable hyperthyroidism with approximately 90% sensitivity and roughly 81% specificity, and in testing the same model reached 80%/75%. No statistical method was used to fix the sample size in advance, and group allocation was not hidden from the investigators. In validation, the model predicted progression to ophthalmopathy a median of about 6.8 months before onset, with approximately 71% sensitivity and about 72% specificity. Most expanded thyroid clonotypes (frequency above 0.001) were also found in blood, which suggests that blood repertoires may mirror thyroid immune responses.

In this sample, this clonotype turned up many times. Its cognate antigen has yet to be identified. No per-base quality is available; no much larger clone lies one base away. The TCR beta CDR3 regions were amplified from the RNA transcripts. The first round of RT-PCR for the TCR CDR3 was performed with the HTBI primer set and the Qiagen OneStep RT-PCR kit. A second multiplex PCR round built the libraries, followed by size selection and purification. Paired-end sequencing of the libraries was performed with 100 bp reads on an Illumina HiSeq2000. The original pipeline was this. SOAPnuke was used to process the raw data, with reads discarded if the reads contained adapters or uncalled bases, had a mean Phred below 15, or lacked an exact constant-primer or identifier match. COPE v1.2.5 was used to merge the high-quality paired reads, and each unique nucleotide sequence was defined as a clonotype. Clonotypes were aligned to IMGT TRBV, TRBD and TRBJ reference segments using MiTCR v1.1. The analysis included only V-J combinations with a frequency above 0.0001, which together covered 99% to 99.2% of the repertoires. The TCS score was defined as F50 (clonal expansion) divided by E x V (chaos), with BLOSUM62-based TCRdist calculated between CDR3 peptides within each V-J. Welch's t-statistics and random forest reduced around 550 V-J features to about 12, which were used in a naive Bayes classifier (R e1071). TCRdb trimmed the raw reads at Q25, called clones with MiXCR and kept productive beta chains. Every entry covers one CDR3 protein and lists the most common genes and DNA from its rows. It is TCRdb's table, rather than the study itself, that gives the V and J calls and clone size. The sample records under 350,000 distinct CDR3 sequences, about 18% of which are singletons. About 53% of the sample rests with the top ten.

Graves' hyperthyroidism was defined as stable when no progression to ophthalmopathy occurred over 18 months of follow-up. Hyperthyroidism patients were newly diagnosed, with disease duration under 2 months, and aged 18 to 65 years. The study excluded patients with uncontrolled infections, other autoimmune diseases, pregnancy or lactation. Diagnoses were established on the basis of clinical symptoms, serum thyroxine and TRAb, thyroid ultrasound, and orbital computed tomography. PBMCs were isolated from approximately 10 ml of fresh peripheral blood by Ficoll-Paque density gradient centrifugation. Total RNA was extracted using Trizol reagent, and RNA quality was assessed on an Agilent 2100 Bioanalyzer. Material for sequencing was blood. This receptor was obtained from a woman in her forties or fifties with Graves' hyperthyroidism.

The CDR3 loop reads CASSPTPDGRNEQFF. In nucleotides, the sequence is TGTGCCAGCTCACCTACCCCGGACGGTAGGAATGAGCAGTTCTTC. The V and J segments used are TRBV18 and TRBJ2-1; the D gene identity is not certain. V is pared back by 3 bases and J by 7 bases, with 16 bases lying between the germline termini. CDR1 and CDR2, per the germline V gene, are KGHSH and LQKENI. The CDR3 contains 15 residues, cysteine and phenylalanine counted. Only the CDR3 part of the read is kept: 45 bases, read in frame from the first base.